Listed below are T cell receptor beta chains from one sample, sequenced in a study of blood T cell repertoires in COVID-19. Some clones are missing from TCRdb's copy, which holds only in-frame ones; the method was immunoSEQ multiplex PCR. This sample carries about 61,000 clones, about nine tenths of them seen once, and the ten largest clones take over 20%. The sample taken for sequencing was peripheral blood. The receptors derive from a woman in her forties or fifties with active or convalescent COVID-19. CDR3s include the opening cysteine and the closing phenylalanine or tryptophan. The D gene is left open where the match is weak. The size field is filled for only some rows; it gives once, few, many or a size class.

length: 16; J: TRBJ1-3; size: NA; V: TRBV5-6; D: TRBD1; DNA: TGTGCCAGCAGCAAACAGGGGGGGACAAGTGGAAACACCATATATTTT; CDR3: CASSKQGGTSGNTIYF
length: 14; J: TRBJ1-1; size: NA; V: TRBV11-2; D: NA; DNA: TGTGCCAGCAGCCGCCGTGGGGGCGTGGCTGAAGCTTTCTTT; CDR3: CASSRRGGVAEAFF
length: 14; J: TRBJ1-6; size: NA; V: TRBV10-3; D: NA; DNA: TGTGCCACCTCTCCGCCGGGGGGTAATTCACCCCTCCACTTT; CDR3: CATSPPGGNSPLHF
length: 19; J: TRBJ2-7; size: NA; V: TRBV7-2; D: TRBD2; DNA: TGTGCCAGCAGCCACCGGCTCGTATCACGACTAGCGGGAGTGGACGAGCAGTACTTC; CDR3: CASSHRLVSRLAGVDEQYF
length: 15; J: TRBJ1-2; size: NA; V: TRBV10-2; D: TRBD1; DNA: TGCGCCAGCAGTGATCTGACAGGGGTCCGCGTGGGCTACACCTTC; CDR3: CASSDLTGVRVGYTF
length: 13; J: TRBJ2-7; size: NA; V: TRBV25-1; D: NA; DNA: TGTGCCAGCAGTGGGCTTCTTCCCTACGAGCAGTACTTC; CDR3: CASSGLLPYEQYF
length: 16; J: TRBJ2-2; size: NA; V: TRBV3-1/TRBV3-2; D: TRBD2; DNA: TGTGCCAGCAGCCAATCGGGACTAGCGTCCCCCGGGGAGCTGTTTTTT; CDR3: CASSQSGLASPGELFF
length: 14; J: TRBJ1-4; size: NA; V: TRBV27; D: TRBD1; DNA: TGTGCCAGCAGTAGGGGACAGGGATATGAAAAACTGTTTTTT; CDR3: CASSRGQGYEKLFF
length: 12; J: TRBJ2-7; size: NA; V: TRBV12-3/TRBV12-4; D: TRBD2; DNA: TGTGCCACGGGACTAGTGGTGTACGAGCAGTACTTC; CDR3: CATGLVVYEQYF
length: 14; J: TRBJ1-2; size: NA; V: TRBV29-1; D: NA; DNA: TGCAGCGTTGCCCCCTCTTCCCTTAACTATGGCTACACCTTC; CDR3: CSVAPSSLNYGYTF
length: 16; J: TRBJ1-6; size: NA; V: TRBV19; D: TRBD1; DNA: TGTGCCAGTCACGGGACAGAGCAGGGGGATAATTCACCCCTCCACTTT; CDR3: CASHGTEQGDNSPLHF
length: 15; J: TRBJ2-7; size: NA; V: TRBV4-1; D: TRBD1; DNA: TGCGCCAGCAGCCAAGACCGAGACAGGGGCTACGAGCAGTACTTC; CDR3: CASSQDRDRGYEQYF
length: 15; J: TRBJ2-2; size: NA; V: TRBV5-1; D: NA; DNA: TGCGCCAGCAGCTTAAGCCCGTTCAACACCGGGGAGCTGTTTTTT; CDR3: CASSLSPFNTGELFF
length: 19; J: TRBJ2-3; size: NA; V: TRBV27; D: NA; DNA: TGTGCCAGCAGTTTAAGGTCTAGGGGTAGCGGACCCGGCACAGATACGCAGTATTTT; CDR3: CASSLRSRGSGPGTDTQYF
length: 15; J: TRBJ2-3; size: few; V: TRBV6-5; D: TRBD2; DNA: TGTGCCAGCAGTTACTCCGGGAGGGGGTCAGATACGCAGTATTTT; CDR3: CASSYSGRGSDTQYF
length: 15; J: TRBJ2-2; size: NA; V: TRBV19; D: NA; DNA: TGTGCCAGTAGTATACTTTTTGGCGGATCCCGGGAGCTGTTTTTT; CDR3: CASSILFGGSRELFF
length: 13; J: TRBJ2-3; size: NA; V: TRBV19; D: NA; DNA: TGTGCCAGTACGGACGGGGTAACAGATACGCAGTATTTT; CDR3: CASTDGVTDTQYF
length: 11; J: TRBJ1-2; size: NA; V: TRBV10-3; D: NA; DNA: TGTGCCACCAACTCAGGGGATGGCTACACCTTC; CDR3: CATNSGDGYTF